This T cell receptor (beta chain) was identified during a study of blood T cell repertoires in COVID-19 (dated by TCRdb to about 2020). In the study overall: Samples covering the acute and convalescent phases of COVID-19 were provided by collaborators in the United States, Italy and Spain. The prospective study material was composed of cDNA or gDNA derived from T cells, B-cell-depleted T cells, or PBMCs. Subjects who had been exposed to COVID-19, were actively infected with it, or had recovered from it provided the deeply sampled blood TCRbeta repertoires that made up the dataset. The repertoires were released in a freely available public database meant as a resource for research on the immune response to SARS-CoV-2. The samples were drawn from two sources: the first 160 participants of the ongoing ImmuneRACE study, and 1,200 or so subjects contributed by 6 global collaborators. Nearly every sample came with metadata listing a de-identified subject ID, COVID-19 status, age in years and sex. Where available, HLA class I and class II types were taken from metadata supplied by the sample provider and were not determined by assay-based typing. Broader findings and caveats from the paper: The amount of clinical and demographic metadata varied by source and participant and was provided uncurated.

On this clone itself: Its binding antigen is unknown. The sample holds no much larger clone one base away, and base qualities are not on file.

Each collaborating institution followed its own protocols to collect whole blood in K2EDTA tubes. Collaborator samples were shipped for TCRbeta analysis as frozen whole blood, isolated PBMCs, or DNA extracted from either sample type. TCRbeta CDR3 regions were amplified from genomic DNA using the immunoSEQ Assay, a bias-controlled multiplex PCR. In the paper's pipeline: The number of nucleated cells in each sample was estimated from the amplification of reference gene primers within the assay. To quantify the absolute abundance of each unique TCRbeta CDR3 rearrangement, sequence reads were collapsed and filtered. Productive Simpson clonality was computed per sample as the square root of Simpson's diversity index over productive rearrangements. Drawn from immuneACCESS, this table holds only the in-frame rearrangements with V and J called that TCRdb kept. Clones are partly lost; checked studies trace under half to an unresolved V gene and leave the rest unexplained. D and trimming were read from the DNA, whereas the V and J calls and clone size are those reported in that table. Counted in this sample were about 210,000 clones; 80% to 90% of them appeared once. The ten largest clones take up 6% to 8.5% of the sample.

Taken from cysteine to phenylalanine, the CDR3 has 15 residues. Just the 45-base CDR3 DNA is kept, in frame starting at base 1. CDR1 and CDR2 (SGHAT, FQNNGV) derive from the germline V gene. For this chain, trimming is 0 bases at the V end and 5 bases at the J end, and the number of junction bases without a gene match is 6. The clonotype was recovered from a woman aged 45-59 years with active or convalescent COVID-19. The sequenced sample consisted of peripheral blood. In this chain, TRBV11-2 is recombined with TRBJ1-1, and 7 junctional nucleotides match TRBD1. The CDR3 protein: CASSLDVRGRTEAFF. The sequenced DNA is TGTGCCAGCAGCTTAGACGTCAGGGGGAGGACTGAAGCTTTCTTT.